This TCR beta chain comes out of a study of T cells in Graves' hyperthyroidism and ophthalmopathy. Study-level information: At the time of initial diagnosis and before any treatment, peripheral blood was collected.

Study-level points and caveats: In the analysis, a 13 V-J model separated ophthalmopathy from stable hyperthyroidism.

This clonotype came up many times. Its antigen remains unknown. Patients having uncontrolled infection, another autoimmune disease, pregnancy or lactation were not included. It was RNA transcripts that yielded the amplified TCR beta CDR3 regions. First-round RT-PCR targeting the TCR CDR3 was performed with the HTBI primer set. TCRdb recomputed calls from the multiplex PCR reads with MiXCR, one row per CDR3 protein. The profile shows under 400,000 distinct CDR3 sequences, more than 11% of them singletons. V shed 5 bases and J shed 0 bases, with 12 bases lying between them. There are 14 residues in the CDR3. CDR1 GTSNPN and CDR2 SVGIG come from the germline V gene (reference sequence).

The specimen was blood. The clonotype originates from a woman aged 60-70 years with Graves' hyperthyroidism. This chain joins TRBV30 and TRBJ2-3, with D perhaps TRBD2 (6 bases). CDR3 nucleotides: TGTGCCTGGGCGGGCGGGATGAGCACAGATACGCAGTATTTT. This sequence encodes CAWAGGMSTDTQYF.